The 5 T cell receptor beta chains below all came from one sample that was sequenced in a study of post-analysis software for immune sequencing data. These TCRs are of unknown antigen specificity. Each TCR beta cDNA library carried unique molecular identifiers. TCRdb fed the PCR reads into MiXCR, producing one record per CDR3 protein. The sample lists fewer than 900,000 distinct CDR3 sequences; 46% were seen once. Study results and caveats: A handful of TRBV segments were more frequent in patients than controls; TRBV5-6, TRBV5-1 and TRBV20-1 belonged to this group.

The sample comprised blood. The receptors come from a girl under 18 with multiple sclerosis.

The CDR3 reads CASSATGTGQETQYF. DNA of the CDR3: TGTGCCAGCAGCGCGACCGGGACAGGACAAGAGACCCAGTACTTC. The rearrangement joins TRBV9 to TRBJ2-5; 8 bases agree with TRBD1. Trimming at V came to 3 bases and at J to 2 bases, leaving 6 bases not matched to a gene. Per germline, CDR1 SGDLS and CDR2 YYNGEE. This CDR3 comprises 15 residues.

This clonotype was counted between two and nine times. V and J are TRBV5-1 and TRBJ2-7; tentative D call: TRBD1 (5 bases). V was trimmed by 2 bases and J by 0 bases, leaving 12 bases between them. CDR3 length equals 15 residues. CDR1 and CDR2 from the germline V gene are SGHRS and YFSETQ. The CDR3 bases are TGCGCCAGCAGCTTAACGACAGATTCCTCCTACGAGCAGTACTTC. Residues: CASSLTTDSSYEQYF.

This clonotype was recorded once. The rearrangement links TRBV6-5 to TRBJ2-5; no firm D call. The CDR3 totals 16 residues. Trimming took off 6 bases at V and 11 bases at J, with 28 bases between the two ends. CDR1 and CDR2 from the germline V gene are MNHEY and SVGAGI. The CDR3, as DNA: TGTGCCAGCAGCATGACAACAAATTCAATCTACAATGAGCAGTACTTC. As protein: CASSMTTNSIYNEQYF.

The genes are TRBV9 and TRBJ1-4, with D hard to call. The V end was cut by 2 bases, the J end by 8 bases, with 16 bases between. Germline loops: CDR1 SGDLS, CDR2 YYNGEE. The CDR3 covers 15 residues. In DNA form, the CDR3 reads TGTGCCAGCAGCGTTCGACCGGGTTTCGGGGAAAAACTGTTTTTT. Its protein product is CASSVRPGFGEKLFF.

In this sample, this clonotype turned up a few times. DNA of the CDR3: TGTGCCAGCAGCTTAGGGTCCGGACAGGGTCATCAGCCCCAGCATTTT. This translates into CASSLGSGQGHQPQHF. This rearrangement joins TRBV7-2 to TRBJ1-5; 8 nucleotides align to TRBD1. Germline-derived CDR1 and CDR2 are SGHTA and FQGNSA. The ends lost 1 base at V and 5 bases at J; junction bases unmatched: 7. The CDR3 covers 16 residues.